The subject of this entry is one TCR beta chain. This sample's time point: pre-sensitization, week 0. Treatment noted: therapeutic diphenylcyclopropenone sensitization with weekly scalp DPC. Alopecia patients, 18 to 70 years old and DPC-suitable, served as donors. This record comes from a study of human T cells and chemical hapten exposure. The CDR3 is made up of 17 amino acids. The V gene's germline CDR1 is SGHAT and CDR2 FQNNGV. Trimming took 8 bases from V and 6 from J, leaving 25 bases between them. Using its own MiXCR run on the RACE reads, TCRdb lists one record per CDR3 protein. Here the sample spans around 42,000 distinct CDR3 sequences, roughly 12% being singletons.

This chain uses TRBV11-2 with TRBJ2-2, with no clear D. The receptor's source is a woman in her twenties or thirties with alopecia areata. Some clones in this sample may be carry-over from other donors' samples. This material consisted of whole blood, taken in connection with sensitization to the hapten diphenylcyclopropenone (DPC). The CDR3 loop is CASAEVLNLLKAGELFF. CDR3 sequence (DNA): TGTGCCAGCGCCGAGGTTCTCAACCTACTAAAGGCCGGGGAGCTGTTTTTT. Full variable domain (missing parts from reference TRBV11-2 and TRBJ2-2): EAGVAQSPRYKIIEKRQSVAFWCNPISGHATLYWYQQILGQGPKLLIQFQNNGVVDDSQLPKDRFSAERLKGVDSTLKIQPAKLEDSAVYLCASAEVLNLLKAGELFFGEGSRLTVL.